There are a few counts of the clone carrying this T cell receptor beta chain. The data were taken from a study of blood T cell repertoires in COVID-19. Study at large: The study drew acute and convalescent COVID-19 samples from the United States, Italy and Spain.

Original methodology: Using reference gene primer amplification, nucleated cell counts were estimated. Here immunoSEQ multiplex PCR was the method, and the copy in TCRdb shows in-frame clones only, minus some. For V, J and clone size, that table is used; D and trimming come from the DNA. The data hold 110,000 or so clones, with about 74% observed a single time. CDR3 length equals 14 residues. Per germline, CDR1 SGHVS and CDR2 FNYEAQ. Trimming pared 1 base from V and 5 bases from J, leaving 11 bases between. Sequencing used peripheral blood. The TCR originated in a human donor in a cohort sampled during active COVID-19. This chain connects TRBV7-6 to TRBJ1-2; D not resolved. CDR3 protein: CASSLVVGGYGYTF. The CDR3, as DNA: TGTGCCAGCAGCTTAGTAGTGGGCGGGTATGGCTACACCTTC. Drawing the rest from reference TRBV7-6 and TRBJ1-2, the complete variable domain is GAGVSQSPRYKVTKRGQDVALRCDPISGHVSLYWYRQALGQGPEFLTYFNYEAQQDKSGLPNDRFSAERPEGSISTLTIQRTEQRDSAMYRCASSLVVGGYGYTFGSGTRLTVV.